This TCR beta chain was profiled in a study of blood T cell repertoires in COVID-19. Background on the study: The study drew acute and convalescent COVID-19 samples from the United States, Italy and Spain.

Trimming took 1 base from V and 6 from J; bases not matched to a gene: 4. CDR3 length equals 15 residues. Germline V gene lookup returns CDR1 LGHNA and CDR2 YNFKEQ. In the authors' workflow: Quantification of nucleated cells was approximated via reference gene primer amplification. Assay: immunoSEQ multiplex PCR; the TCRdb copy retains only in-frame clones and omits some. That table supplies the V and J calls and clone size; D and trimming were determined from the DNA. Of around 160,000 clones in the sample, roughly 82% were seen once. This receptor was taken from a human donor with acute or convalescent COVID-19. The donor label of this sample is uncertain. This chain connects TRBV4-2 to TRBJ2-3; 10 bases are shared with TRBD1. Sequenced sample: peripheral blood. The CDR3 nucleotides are TGTGCCAGCAGCCAAGGGACAGGGGGACGGGATACGCAGTATTTT. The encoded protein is CASSQGTGGRDTQYF.